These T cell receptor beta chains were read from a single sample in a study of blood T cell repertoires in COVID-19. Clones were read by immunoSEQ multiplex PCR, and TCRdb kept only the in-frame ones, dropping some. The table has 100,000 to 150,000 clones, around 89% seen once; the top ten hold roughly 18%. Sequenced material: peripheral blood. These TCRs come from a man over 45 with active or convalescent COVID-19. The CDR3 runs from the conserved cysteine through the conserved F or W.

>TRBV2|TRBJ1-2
CASIQFGEVYGYTF
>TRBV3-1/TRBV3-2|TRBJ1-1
CASSQQNRVMNTEAFF
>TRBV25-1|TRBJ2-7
CASTTSGRPHEQYF
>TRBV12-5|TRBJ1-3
CASGLQGSGLSGNTIYF
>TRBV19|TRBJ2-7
CASSRSQGASYEQYF
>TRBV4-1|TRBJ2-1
CASSHVLEGLAGAGEQFF
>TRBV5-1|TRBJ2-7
CASSFSVLGYEQYF
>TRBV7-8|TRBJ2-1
CASSLARSGRPLYNEQFF
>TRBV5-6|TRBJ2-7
CASSLGTSGSYEQYF
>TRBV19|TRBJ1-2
CASSAQGGGFYGYTF
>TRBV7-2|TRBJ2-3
CASSLWGPRDTQYF
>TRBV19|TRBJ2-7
CASKRAGDSYEQYF
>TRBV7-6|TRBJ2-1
CASSLRPSGRYEGNEQFF
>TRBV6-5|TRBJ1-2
CASSSSGLQGIFGYTF
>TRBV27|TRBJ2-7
CASSFDWTGVHEQYF
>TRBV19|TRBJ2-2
CASSIVGSANTGELFF
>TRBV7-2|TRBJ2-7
CASSLGASGGSTFYEQYF
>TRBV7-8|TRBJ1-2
CASSLGGEYYGYTF
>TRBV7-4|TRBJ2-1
CASSTRDRGLSGGPENEQFF
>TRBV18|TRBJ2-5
CASSPRLAGETQYF
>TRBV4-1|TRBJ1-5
CASSPLAGNLGNQPQHF
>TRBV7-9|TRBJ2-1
CASNPGLAVHNEQFF
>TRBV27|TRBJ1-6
CASGQAFSPLHF
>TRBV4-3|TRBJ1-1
CASSQVRGTEAFF
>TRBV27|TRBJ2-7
CASSSSLSGSYEQYF
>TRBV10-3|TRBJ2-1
CAHRGNAEQFF
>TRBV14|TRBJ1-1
CASSQDIRGTEAFF
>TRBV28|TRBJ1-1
CASSPPDEHTEAFF
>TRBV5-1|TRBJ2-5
CASSLAVAGEETQYF
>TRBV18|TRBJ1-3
CASSPSPSRSSGNTIYF
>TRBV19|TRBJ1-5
CASSIATRDNQPQHF
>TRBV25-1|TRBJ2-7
CATLGTANYEQYF
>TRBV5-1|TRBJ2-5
CASSDLSETQYF
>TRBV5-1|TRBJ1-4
CASRRTGVEATNEKLFF
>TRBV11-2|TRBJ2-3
CASSLLRGTDTQYF
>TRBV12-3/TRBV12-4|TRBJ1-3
CASSLARGNTIYF
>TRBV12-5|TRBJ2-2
CASGPGGSAGELFF
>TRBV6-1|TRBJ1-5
CASSESTEARQPQHF
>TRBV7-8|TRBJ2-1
CASSPSTSKGGEGEQFF
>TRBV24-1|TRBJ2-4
CATSRTPTGGFKNIQYF
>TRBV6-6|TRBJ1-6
CASSYSGRDSPLHF
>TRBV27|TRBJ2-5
CASSSDRGYGQTQYF
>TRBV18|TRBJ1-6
CASSPKTGGGDSPLHF
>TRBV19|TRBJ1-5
CASSPRDRVTGQPQHF
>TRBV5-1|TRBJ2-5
CASSFTSTGAETQYF
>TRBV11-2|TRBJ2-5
CASSTSGTQETQYF
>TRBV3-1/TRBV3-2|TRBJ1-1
CASSPTRARGGAFF
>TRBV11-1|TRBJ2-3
CASSLGASGRTDTQYF
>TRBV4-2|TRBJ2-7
CASSQASSTSGSIGEQYF
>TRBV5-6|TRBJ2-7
CASEVGGGGYEQYF
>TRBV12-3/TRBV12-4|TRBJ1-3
CARTGNGNTIYF
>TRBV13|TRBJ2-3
CASSSGAGGLTSTDTQYF
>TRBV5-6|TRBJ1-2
CASSFLDRESYGYTF
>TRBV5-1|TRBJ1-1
CASSILDRENEAFF
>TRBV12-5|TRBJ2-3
CASGFTTGVSTDTQYF
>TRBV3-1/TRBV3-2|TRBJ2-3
CASSHGGGGTVTDTQYF
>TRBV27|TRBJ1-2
CASTPRVRSGYGYTF
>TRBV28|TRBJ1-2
CASSFTGRFYGYTF